This TCR beta chain was recovered during a study of CD8 T cells in ankylosing spondylitis. MiXCR, applied by TCRdb to the 5' RACE reads, yields one record per CDR3 protein. This sample has roughly 160,000 distinct CDR3 sequences, with approximately 10% found just once. This clonotype was observed many times. The CDR3 runs 15 residues. Trimming left V 2 bases short and J 2 bases short, with 10 bases between. Germline assignment: CDR1 MNHEY and CDR2 SVGAGI. The TCR comes from a male donor with ankylosing spondylitis or in good health (not recorded which). This chain joins TRBV6-5 and TRBJ2-1; the D call may be TRBD1 or TRBD2 (5 bases each). The specimen was blood, either unsorted or a sorted T cell fraction (not recorded which). The CDR3 nucleotides are TGTGCCAGCAGTTACGGGGGTCTCCCCTACAATGAGCAGTTCTTC. It codes for CASSYGGLPYNEQFF.